This entry lists 20 T cell receptor beta chains sequenced from one sample in a study of response to subunit inactivated influenza vaccine. TCRdb re-called the RT-PCR reads through MiXCR, storing one row per CDR3 protein. The sample lists around 300,000 distinct CDR3 sequences, about 20% occurring once. Here the sequenced sample was PBMCs from blood, taken about 19 months after vaccination. The receptors were gathered from a man between 50 and 69 years old who received an inactivated influenza vaccine.

The rearrangement links TRBV5-1 to TRBJ1-2, with D possibly being TRBD1 (6 bases). The V end lost 1 base, the J end lost 4 bases, and 14 bases lay between the germline ends. CDR1 is SGHRS, CDR2 YFSETQ, per germline. The CDR3 runs to 15 residues. The CDR3 coding sequence is TGCGCCAGCAGCTTGTTGGGGGGCGAGGTCTATGGCTACACCTTC. Encoded protein: CASSLLGGEVYGYTF.

The table lists this clonotype with a few counts. The V and J genes are TRBV20-1 and TRBJ2-4; perhaps D is TRBD1 or TRBD2 (5 bases each). The CDR3 contains 13 residues. CDR1 is DFQATT, CDR2 SNEGSKA, per germline (reference sequence). Trimming shortened V by 6 bases and J by 0 bases, and 9 bases separated the two germline ends. The CDR3 nucleotides read TGCAGTGCGGCCGGGACAGCCAAAAACATTCAGTACTTC. Translated: CSAAGTAKNIQYF.

The rearrangement uses TRBV10-3 and TRBJ2-1; 11 nucleotides agree with TRBD2. There are 16 residues in the CDR3. Germline loops: CDR1 ENHRY, CDR2 SYGVKD. The V segment lost 0 bases and the J segment 9 bases; nucleotides outside the gene matches: 7. CDR3 loop: CAISESGLAAAGEQFF. The CDR3 coding sequence is TGTGCCATCAGTGAGTCGGGACTAGCGGCAGCGGGTGAGCAGTTCTTC.

This chain connects TRBV5-1 to TRBJ2-7, with D tentatively TRBD1 (6 bases). V lost 3 bases, J lost 3 bases, and 13 bases lay in between. This CDR3 contains 14 residues. CDR1 and CDR2 (germline): SGHRS, YFSETQ. CDR3 DNA sequence: TGCGCCAGCAGCTGGTATTACAGGGACTACGAGCAGTACTTC. Translated: CASSWYYRDYEQYF. The complete variable domain, with remaining parts taken from reference TRBV5-1 and TRBJ2-7, reads KAGVTQTPRYLIKTRGQQVTLSCSPISGHRSVSWYQQTPGQGLQFLFEYFSETQRNKGNFPGRFSGRQFSNSRSEMNVSTLELGDSALYLCASSWYYRDYEQYFGPGTRLTVT.

This clonotype has a count of ten or more. The chain has TRBV25-1 and TRBJ1-6; 7 bases match TRBD1. V lost 0 bases and J lost 5; bases outside the gene matches: 7. The CDR3 is made up of 17 amino acids. Per germline, CDR1 MGHDK and CDR2 SYGVNS. The CDR3 coding sequence is TGTGCCAGCAGTGAATATGAAGGCAGGGGGAATAATTCACCCCTCCACTTT. Translation gives CASSEYEGRGNNSPLHF.

This chain connects TRBV28 to TRBJ1-4; D uncertain. This CDR3 is 14 amino acids long. V lost 6 bases and J lost 0, with 8 bases in between. CDR1 is MDHEN and CDR2 is SYDVKM in the germline V gene. The CDR3 reads CASSGVTTNEKLFF. CDR3 nucleotides: TGTGCCAGCAGCGGAGTTACAACTAATGAAAAACTGTTTTTT. The entire variable domain, with the rest obtained from reference TRBV28 and TRBJ1-4, is as follows: DVKVTQSSRYLVKRTGEKVFLECVQDMDHENMFWYRQDPGLGLRLIYFSYDVKMKEKGDIPEGYSVSREKKERFSLILESASTNQTSMYLCASSGVTTNEKLFFGSGTQLSVL.

This clonotype was counted only a few times. The CDR3 loop is CASSPHPDSVRNQPQHF. The CDR3 DNA sequence: TGTGCCAGCAGCCCCCACCCGGACAGTGTGAGGAATCAGCCCCAGCATTTT. This chain joins TRBV7-6 and TRBJ1-5; weak D call: TRBD1 (6 bases). CDR1 is SGHVS, CDR2 FNYEAQ, per germline. V was pared by 5 bases and J by 4 bases, with 21 bases between. This CDR3 comprises 17 residues.

The V gene is TRBV7-2, the J gene TRBJ1-2; possible D gene TRBD1, 5 bases. CDR1 is SGHTA and CDR2 is FQGNSA in the germline V gene. The ends were cut back, 1 base at V and 5 bases at J, with 17 bases in the middle. The CDR3 length is 16 residues. In DNA form, the CDR3 reads TGTGCCAGCAGCTTAGGCCTGACGGGGGGAAGGTATGGCTACACCTTC. This codes for CASSLGLTGGRYGYTF.

The chain combines TRBV12-3 or TRBV12-4 with TRBJ1-5; D is unresolved. The CDR3 contains 13 residues. V was pared by 7 bases and J by 2 bases, with 9 bases between. CDR3 nucleotides: TGTGCCAGCACCGACTCCGGCAATCAGCCCCAGCATTTT. Translating gives CASTDSGNQPQHF.

This clonotype was observed a handful of times. The genes are TRBV4-2 and TRBJ2-1, with TRBD2 matching 10 bases. The CDR3 extends over 17 amino acids. Germline lookup yields CDR1 LGHNA and CDR2 YNFKEQ. After removal of 4 bases from V and 6 bases from J, the junction contained 12 bases not matched to a gene. CDR3 coding DNA: TGTGCCAGCAGCCCCGACGTAGGAGCGGGAGGGGGCAATGAGCAGTTCTTC. Amino acids: CASSPDVGAGGGNEQFF.

This clonotype has just a few counts. The rearrangement joins TRBV4-2 to TRBJ2-2; D might be TRBD2 (6 bases). The germline gives CDR1 LGHNA, CDR2 YNFKEQ. This CDR3 has 18 residues. The ends were cut back, 0 bases at V and 6 bases at J, with 20 bases in the middle. CDR3 protein: CASSQEPGLRLDAGELFF. In nucleotides, the CDR3 is TGTGCCAGCAGCCAAGAACCCGGACTACGTCTCGACGCCGGGGAGCTGTTTTTT.

The V gene is TRBV20-1, the J gene TRBJ2-3; 12 bases are shared with TRBD2. Germline V gives CDR1 DFQATT, CDR2 SNEGSKA (reference sequence). The CDR3 has 13 amino acids. CDR3 nucleotides: TGCAGCCGGGGACTAGCGGGCCCAGATACGCAGTATTTT. Translated: CSRGLAGPDTQYF.

In its sample, this clonotype was seen a few times. The V and J genes are TRBV12-3 or TRBV12-4 and TRBJ1-4; no definite D call. V dropped 3 bases and J dropped 10 bases, with 12 bases sitting between them. This CDR3 has 13 residues. The CDR3 nucleotides are TGTGCCAGCAGTTTTACAGTGGAGGGAAAACTGTTTTTT. Its protein is CASSFTVEGKLFF.

The chain links TRBV28 to TRBJ2-3, with D possibly matching TRBD1 (6 bases). Trimming left V 4 bases short and J 3 bases short, with 8 bases between. Per the germline V gene, CDR1 is MDHEN and CDR2 is SYDVKM. This CDR3 has 13 amino acids. The DNA of the CDR3 is TGTGCCAGCAGTTGGACAGTTACAGATACGCAGTATTTT. Protein product: CASSWTVTDTQYF.

The V gene is TRBV3-1, the J gene TRBJ1-2; 7 bases agree with TRBD1. The CDR3 spans 14 residues. Looked up from germline, CDR1 is LGHDT and CDR2 is YNNKEL (reference sequence). The trim removed 4 bases at V and 4 bases at J, leaving 6 bases unmatched. In DNA, the CDR3 is TGTGCCAGCAGCCCCATGGACAGGTTCTATGGCTACACCTTC. It encodes CASSPMDRFYGYTF.

The sample holds a few counts of this clonotype. This rearrangement joins TRBV7-8 to TRBJ2-2; TRBD2 agrees at 10 bases. Germline lookup yields CDR1 SGHVS and CDR2 FQNEAQ. J gave up 8 bases and V 5 bases, and 2 bases lay outside the gene matches. The CDR3 is made up of 13 amino acids. CDR3 loop: CASSPGLAGELFF. CDR3 nucleotide sequence: TGTGCCAGCAGCCCGGGACTAGCGGGGGAGCTGTTTTTT. The whole variable domain, remainder taken from reference TRBV7-8 and TRBJ2-2, is GAGVSQSPRYKVAKRGQDVALRCDPISGHVSLFWYQQALGQGPEFLTYFQNEAQLDKSGLPSDRFFAERPEGSVSTLKIQRTQQEDSAVYLCASSPGLAGELFFGEGSRLTVL.

This clonotype was recorded many times. The chain uses TRBV12-3 or TRBV12-4 and TRBJ1-1; D perhaps matches TRBD1 (5 bases). This CDR3 region has 14 residues. Trimming took off 6 bases at V and 1 base at J, with 12 bases between the two ends. CDR3 sequence reads: CASRPGPPNTEAFF. As DNA, the CDR3 is TGTGCCAGCAGACCGGGGCCGCCGAACACTGAAGCTTTCTTT.

This clonotype was found many times. The chain uses TRBV29-1 and TRBJ1-1; D remains ambiguous. The CDR3 has 13 residues. CDR1 SQVTM and CDR2 ANQGSEA come from the germline V gene. Trimming cost V 6 bases and J 7 bases, with 18 bases left between them. In nucleotides, the CDR3 is TGCAGCGTCTGGGGAGGGTTTGGGGTTGAAGCTTTCTTT. Translating it yields CSVWGGFGVEAFF.

This clonotype was seen repeatedly, ten times or more. The J gene is TRBJ1-1, the V gene TRBV5-1; 7 bases match TRBD1. The germline V gene has CDR1 SGHRS and CDR2 YFSETQ. This CDR3 region has 16 residues. Losses at the gene ends were 4 bases for V and 1 base for J; bases not matched to a gene: 10. CDR3 residues: CASSAAPGTANTEAFF. CDR3 DNA sequence: TGCGCCAGCAGCGCAGCTCCCGGGACAGCGAACACTGAAGCTTTCTTT.

This clonotype was counted a few times. The CDR3 reads CASSHTGGNEQFF. The CDR3 DNA sequence: TGTGCCAGCAGCCACACAGGGGGAAATGAGCAGTTCTTC. The rearrangement links TRBV4-2 to TRBJ2-1; 8 bases align to TRBD1. The CDR3 has 13 amino acids. Trimming cost V 3 bases and J 7 bases; bases outside gene matches: 2. CDR1 is LGHNA, CDR2 YNFKEQ, per germline.